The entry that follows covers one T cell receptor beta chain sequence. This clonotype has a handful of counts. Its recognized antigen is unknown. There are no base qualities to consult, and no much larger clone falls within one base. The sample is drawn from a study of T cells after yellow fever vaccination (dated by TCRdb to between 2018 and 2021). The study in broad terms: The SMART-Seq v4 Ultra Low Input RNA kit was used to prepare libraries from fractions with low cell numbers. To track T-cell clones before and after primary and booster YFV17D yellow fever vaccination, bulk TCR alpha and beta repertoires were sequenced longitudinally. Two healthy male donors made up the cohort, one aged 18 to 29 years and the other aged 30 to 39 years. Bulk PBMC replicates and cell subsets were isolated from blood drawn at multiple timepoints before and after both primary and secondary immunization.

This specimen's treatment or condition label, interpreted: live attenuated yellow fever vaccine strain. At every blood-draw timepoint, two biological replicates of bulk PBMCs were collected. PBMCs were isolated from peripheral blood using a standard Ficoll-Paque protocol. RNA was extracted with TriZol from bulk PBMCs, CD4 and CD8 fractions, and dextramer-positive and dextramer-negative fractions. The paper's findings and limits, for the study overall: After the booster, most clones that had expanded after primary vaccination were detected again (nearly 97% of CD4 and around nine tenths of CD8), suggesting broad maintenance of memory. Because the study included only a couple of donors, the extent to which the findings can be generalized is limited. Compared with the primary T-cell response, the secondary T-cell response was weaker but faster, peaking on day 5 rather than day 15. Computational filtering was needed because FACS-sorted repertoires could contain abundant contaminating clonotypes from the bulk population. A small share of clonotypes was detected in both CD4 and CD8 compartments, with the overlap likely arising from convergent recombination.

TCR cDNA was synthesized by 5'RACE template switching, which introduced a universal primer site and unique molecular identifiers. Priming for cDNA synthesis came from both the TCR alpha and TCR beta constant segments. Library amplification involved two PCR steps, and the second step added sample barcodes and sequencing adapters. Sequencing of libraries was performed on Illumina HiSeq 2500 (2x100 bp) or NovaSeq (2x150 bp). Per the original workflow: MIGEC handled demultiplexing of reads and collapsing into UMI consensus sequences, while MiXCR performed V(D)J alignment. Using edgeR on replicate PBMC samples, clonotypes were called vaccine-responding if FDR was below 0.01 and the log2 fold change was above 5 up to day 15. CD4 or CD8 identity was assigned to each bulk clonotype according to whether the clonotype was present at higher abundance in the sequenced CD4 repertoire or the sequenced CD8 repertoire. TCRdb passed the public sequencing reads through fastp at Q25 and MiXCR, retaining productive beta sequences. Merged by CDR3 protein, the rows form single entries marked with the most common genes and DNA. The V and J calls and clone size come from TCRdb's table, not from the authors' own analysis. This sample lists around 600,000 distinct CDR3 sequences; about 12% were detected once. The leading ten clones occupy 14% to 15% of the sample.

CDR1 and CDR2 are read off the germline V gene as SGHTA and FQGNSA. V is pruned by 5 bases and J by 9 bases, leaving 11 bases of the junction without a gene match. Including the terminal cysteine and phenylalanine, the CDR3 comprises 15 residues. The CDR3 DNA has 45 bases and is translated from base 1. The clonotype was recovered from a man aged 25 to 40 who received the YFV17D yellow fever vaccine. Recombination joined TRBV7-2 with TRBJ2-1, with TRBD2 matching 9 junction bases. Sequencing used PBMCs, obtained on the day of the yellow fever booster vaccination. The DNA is TGTGCCAGCAGCCCGACGGGACTAGCTATGGGTGAGCAGTTCTTC. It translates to CASSPTGLAMGEQFF.